A single sample is the source of the 26 T cell receptor beta chains below, sequenced in a study of cytomegalovirus exposure and HLA in healthy donors. Only in-frame clones appear in the TCRdb table, and some are missing; sequencing was by immunoSEQ multiplex PCR. The sample has fewer than 250,000 clones; about 86% are singletons. The material sequenced was PBMCs. Source of these receptors: a man aged 18 to 29 in good health and CMV-seronegative.

This clone showed up just once. The rearrangement uses TRBV5-1 and TRBJ2-2; 7 bases align to TRBD2. The CDR3 covers 15 residues. Germline trimming cut 4 bases from V and 2 bases from J; bases unmatched to any gene: 5. Germline V gene lookup returns CDR1 SGHRS and CDR2 YFSETQ. CDR3 loop: CASSLREVNTGELFF. Here the CDR3 DNA reads TGCGCCAGCAGCCTCCGGGAGGTAAACACCGGGGAGCTGTTTTTT.

The chain couples TRBV7-2 to TRBJ2-1; D may be TRBD2 (5 bases). Germline V CDR1 and CDR2: SGHTA, FQGNSA. CDR3 length: 13 amino acids. Trimming stripped 11 bases from V and 8 bases from J, with 19 bases between. The CDR3 here is CASASSAYYEQFF. The CDR3 DNA is TGTGCCTCAGCTAGCTCAGCCTATTATGAGCAGTTCTTC.

The chain joins TRBV5-4 to TRBJ2-4; D might be TRBD2 (6 bases). V was trimmed by 0 bases and J by 5 bases, leaving 6 bases between them. In germline, CDR1 is SGHNT, CDR2 YYREEE (reference sequence). The CDR3 runs 13 residues. CDR3 nucleotide sequence: TGTGCCAGCAGCTTGGTAGCGGAAAACATTCAGTACTTC. It codes for CASSLVAENIQYF. The whole variable domain, remainder taken from reference TRBV5-4 and TRBJ2-4, is ETGVTQSPTHLIKTRGQQVTLRCSSQSGHNTVSWYQQALGQGPQFIFQYYREEENGRGNFPPRFSGLQFPNYSSELNVNALELDDSALYLCASSLVAENIQYFGAGTRLSVL.

This clone came up a few times. This chain connects TRBV9 to TRBJ2-1, with 9 positions matching TRBD2. Germline V lookup: CDR1 SGDLS, CDR2 YYNGEE. CDR3 length: 16 residues. Trimming cost V 0 bases and J 9 bases; bases outside gene matches: 10. The CDR3 DNA reads as TGTGCCAGCAGCGTAGATGGGGCGGGAGGGCTTCGTGAGCAGTTCTTC. Translating gives CASSVDGAGGLREQFF.

The V gene is TRBV5-6, the J gene TRBJ1-5, with D possibly being TRBD1 (5 bases). Germline V gene sequence: CDR1 SGHDT, CDR2 YYEEEE. The germline V and J ends were trimmed by 1 base and 2 bases, with 10 bases remaining between them. The CDR3 is 15 amino acids. CDR3 coding DNA: TGTGCCAGCAGCTTGACCAGGGTGGGCAATCAGCCCCAGCATTTT. It translates to CASSLTRVGNQPQHF.

V and J are TRBV5-4 and TRBJ2-7; 8 nucleotides line up with TRBD1. Losses at the gene ends were 4 bases for V and 2 bases for J; bases not matched to a gene: 8. There are 15 residues in the CDR3. The germline gives CDR1 SGHNT, CDR2 YYREEE (reference sequence). The CDR3 region is CASSPVEGQAYEQYF. CDR3 coding DNA: TGTGCCAGCAGCCCGGTGGAGGGACAGGCCTACGAGCAGTACTTC.

The chain employs TRBV28 and TRBJ1-4; D is possibly TRBD1 (6 bases). The germline V gene encodes CDR1 MDHEN and CDR2 SYDVKM. The CDR3 covers 15 residues. The V end lost 8 bases, the J end lost 3 bases, and 16 bases lay between the germline ends. In DNA form, the CDR3 reads TGTGCCAGCCTACCCACAGGGTTGGCTAATGAAAAACTGTTTTTT. Its protein product is CASLPTGLANEKLFF.

J is TRBJ2-3 and V is TRBV9; no clear D. The ends were cut back, 4 bases at V and 2 bases at J, with 5 bases in the middle. CDR3 size: 12 residues. Germline V gene data show CDR1 as SGDLS and CDR2 as YYNGEE. The chain's CDR3 is CASSFLTDTQYF. For the CDR3, the DNA is TGTGCCAGCAGCTTCCTCACAGATACGCAGTATTTT.

This chain uses TRBV10-2 with TRBJ2-2; the D gene is possibly TRBD2 (6 bases). The CDR3 is 17 amino acids. Trimming cost V 2 bases and J 3 bases, with 16 bases left between them. The germline gives CDR1 WSHSY, CDR2 SAAADI. The DNA of the CDR3 is TGCGCCAGCAGTGAGGCGGACTACCGGGGATACACCGGGGAGCTGTTTTTT. This gives the protein CASSEADYRGYTGELFF.

CDR3 nucleotide sequence: TGTGCCAGCAGTCTAGCGGTCTCCTACGAGCAGTACTTC. As protein: CASSLAVSYEQYF. The J gene is TRBJ2-7, the V gene TRBV28, with 7 bases fitting TRBD2. This CDR3 has 13 amino acids. Per germline, CDR1 MDHEN and CDR2 SYDVKM. The ends lost 5 bases at V and 0 bases at J; junction bases unmatched: 1.

This clone was counted once. V is TRBV6-5 and J is TRBJ2-7; 9 bases map to TRBD1. This CDR3 region has 15 residues. Germline CDR1 reads MNHEY; CDR2 reads SVGAGI. V shed 6 bases, J shed 0 bases, and the junction held 6 bases outside the gene matches. This CDR3 is CASRATGGYSYEQYF. In DNA, the CDR3 is TGTGCCAGCAGAGCGACAGGGGGTTACTCCTACGAGCAGTACTTC.

The CDR3 loop reads CSAEMVNEQYF. Written as DNA, the CDR3 is TGCAGTGCCGAGATGGTTAACGAGCAGTACTTC. The chain is built from TRBV20-1 and TRBJ2-7; D is unclear. The CDR3 runs to 11 residues. CDR1 is DFQATT and CDR2 is SNEGSKA in the germline V gene (reference sequence). Trimming left V 6 bases short and J 5 bases short, with 11 bases between.

This chain connects TRBV5-1 to TRBJ2-1, with no clear D. Germline loops: CDR1 SGHRS, CDR2 YFSETQ. The CDR3 extends over 14 amino acids. Trimming left V 5 bases short and J 1 base short, with 10 bases between. The CDR3 nucleotides are TGCGCCAGCAGTCACTCTGAGTCCTACAATGAGCAGTTCTTC. It yields the protein CASSHSESYNEQFF.

The sample holds one count of this clone. V and J are TRBV5-1 and TRBJ2-5; 7 bases map to TRBD2. Germline CDR1 reads SGHRS; CDR2 reads YFSETQ. The CDR3 contains 13 residues. With V trimmed by 4 bases and J by 2 bases, 2 bases remained unmatched. CDR3 DNA: TGCGCCAGCAGCGGGGACTATCAAGAGACCCAGTACTTC. Translation gives CASSGDYQETQYF.

In its sample, this clone was seen once. This chain connects TRBV29-1 to TRBJ2-7; TRBD1 matches 11 bases. V gave up 3 bases and J gave up 3 bases; unmatched junction bases: 7. Germline V gene data show CDR1 as SQVTM and CDR2 as ANQGSEA. CDR3 size: 15 residues. CDR3 sequence (DNA): TGCAGCGTTGAGTTGGACAGGGGGCTAGGCTACGAGCAGTACTTC. Its protein is CSVELDRGLGYEQYF.

The rearrangement uses TRBV30 and TRBJ2-3, with a weak D call TRBD1 (5 bases). The germline V gene has CDR1 GTSNPN and CDR2 SVGIG (reference sequence). The CDR3 is 13 residues long. V lost 5 bases to trimming and J lost 2 bases, with 11 bases between them. The CDR3 nucleotides read TGTGCCTGGGCATCAGGGTACACAGATACGCAGTATTTT. Its translation is CAWASGYTDTQYF.

This clone was picked up one time. The chain carries TRBV4-1 and TRBJ2-5, with 9 bases identical to TRBD2. This CDR3 contains 15 residues. Germline lookup yields CDR1 MGHRA and CDR2 YSYEKL. Germline trimming cut 1 base from V and 3 bases from J; bases unmatched to any gene: 3. The chain's CDR3 is CASSQVASGKETQYF. As DNA, the CDR3 is TGCGCCAGCAGCCAAGTGGCTAGCGGGAAAGAGACCCAGTACTTC.

This clone was picked up one time. The chain links TRBV7-2 to TRBJ2-1, with D unresolved. Deletions cut 4 bases from V and 10 bases from J, with 20 bases between. The CDR3 consists of 15 residues. Germline V CDR1 and CDR2: SGHTA, FQGNSA. This chain's CDR3 is CASSSEAIRKMEQFF. The DNA of the CDR3 is TGTGCCAGCAGCTCCGAAGCGATACGGAAAATGGAGCAGTTCTTC.

The CDR3 coding sequence is TGTGCCAGCAGGGGACTAAGTGGCGAGCAGTACTTC. As protein: CASRGLSGEQYF. The chain is built from TRBV6-5 and TRBJ2-7, with 7 bases that match TRBD2. CDR1 MNHEY and CDR2 SVGAGI come from the germline V gene. CDR3 size: 12 residues. The V segment lost 6 bases and the J segment 6 bases; nucleotides outside the gene matches: 5.

The chain combines TRBV11-2 with TRBJ1-1; D perhaps matches TRBD1 (6 bases). The CDR3 runs to 14 residues. V lost 5 bases to trimming and J lost 4 bases, with 14 bases between them. Germline V CDR1 and CDR2: SGHAT, FQNNGV. CDR3 DNA: TGTGCCAGCAGCCCGAGGGTAGGGGGCACTGAAGCTTTCTTT. Translated, it gives CASSPRVGGTEAFF.

This clone showed up just a few times. The rearrangement links TRBV21-1 to TRBJ1-5; TRBD1 is taken as the D call from the table, unchecked against the DNA. TRBV21-1 is a known pseudogene. The CDR3 covers 13 residues. The CDR3 DNA reads as TGTGCCAGCAGCCCCCAGTACAATCAGCCCCAGCATTTT. It is translated as CASSPQYNQPQHF.

The chain joins TRBV4-3 to TRBJ2-2; D perhaps matches TRBD2 (6 bases). The CDR3 has 15 residues. V was clipped by 4 bases and J by 2 bases, with 11 bases between them. Germline V lookup: CDR1 LGHNA, CDR2 YSLEER. The CDR3 nucleotides read TGCGCCAGCAGCCCCGGACTATTTAACACCGGGGAGCTGTTTTTT. This gives the protein CASSPGLFNTGELFF.

The chain employs TRBV18 and TRBJ1-1; the D is unclear. Germline lookup yields CDR1 KGHSH and CDR2 LQKENI. V was trimmed by 0 bases and J by 0 bases, leaving 11 bases between them. The CDR3 has 16 residues. The CDR3 protein is CASSPPTLRVNTEAFF. In DNA form, the CDR3 reads TGTGCCAGCTCACCACCGACTCTCCGGGTGAACACTGAAGCTTTCTTT.

V usage is TRBV5-4 and J usage is TRBJ1-6, with 10 bases that match TRBD1. The CDR3 runs 18 residues. V trimming: 0 bases; J trimming: 7 bases; junction bases outside the gene matches: 10. Per the germline V gene, CDR1 is SGHNT and CDR2 is YYREEE (reference sequence). In DNA form, the CDR3 reads TGTGCCAGCAGCTTGGGGGACAGGGGTCGTCTAGGGAATTCACCCCTCCACTTT. This sequence encodes CASSLGDRGRLGNSPLHF. The whole variable domain, filled in from reference TRBV5-4 and TRBJ1-6, reads ETGVTQSPTHLIKTRGQQVTLRCSSQSGHNTVSWYQQALGQGPQFIFQYYREEENGRGNFPPRFSGLQFPNYSSELNVNALELDDSALYLCASSLGDRGRLGNSPLHFGNGTRLTVT.

The rearrangement joins TRBV4-3 to TRBJ1-1; maybe TRBD1 (5 bases). CDR1 and CDR2 (germline): LGHNA, YSLEER. V lost 5 bases and J 10 bases, leaving 20 bases between the germline ends. The CDR3 contains 14 residues. CDR3 nucleotide sequence: TGCGCCAGCAGCTCCACATACGACGGGGGGATAGCTTTCTTT. Translating gives CASSSTYDGGIAFF.

This clone has only one observation. The V and J genes are TRBV7-9 and TRBJ2-1; TRBD2 matches 9 bases. The CDR3 sequence is 17 residues long. With V trimmed by 5 bases and J by 6 bases, 14 bases remained unmatched. Germline CDR1 SEHNR, CDR2 FQNEAQ (reference sequence). CDR3 DNA: TGTGCCAGCAGCGACCTTAGAGGCGGCGGGAGGGCCAATGAGCAGTTCTTC. It yields the protein CASSDLRGGGRANEQFF.